These 10 T cell receptor beta chains were all obtained from the same sample, sequenced in a study of blood T cell repertoires in COVID-19. The protocol was immunoSEQ multiplex PCR, while the TCRdb copy is restricted to in-frame clones and leaves out a portion. The table lists more than 450,000 clones, about 85% of them singletons. The source material was PBMCs or T cells enriched from blood (not recorded which). These receptors all come from a woman in her late teens or twenties who had recovered from COVID-19.

The chain couples TRBV12-3 or TRBV12-4 to TRBJ2-7; 7 positions agree with TRBD1. The length of the CDR3 is 13 residues. V shed 6 bases, J shed 3 bases, and the junction held 5 bases outside the gene matches. Here the CDR3 DNA reads TGTGCCAGCAGCCCGGGACAGATCTACGAGCAGTACTTC. Amino acids: CASSPGQIYEQYF.

V is TRBV28 and J is TRBJ2-1, with 7 bases matching TRBD2. The V gene's germline CDR1 is MDHEN and CDR2 SYDVKM. With 6 bases clipped from V and 5 bases from J, the junction kept 10 bases outside the gene matches. The CDR3 is 15 residues long. The CDR3: CASRDSGTTNNEQFF. The CDR3 DNA sequence: TGTGCCAGCAGGGATTCCGGGACTACCAACAATGAGCAGTTCTTC. Looking up the rest from reference TRBV28 and TRBJ2-1 gives the full variable domain: DVKVTQSSRYLVKRTGEKVFLECVQDMDHENMFWYRQDPGLGLRLIYFSYDVKMKEKGDIPEGYSVSREKKERFSLILESASTNQTSMYLCASRDSGTTNNEQFFGPGTRLTVL.

This chain joins TRBV7-2 and TRBJ2-7; D is undetermined. V lost 1 base, J lost 3 bases, and 10 bases lay in between. The CDR3 is made up of 14 amino acids. Germline loops: CDR1 SGHTA, CDR2 FQGNSA. The CDR3 nucleotides are TGTGCCAGCAGCTTAGAGGCAGACATCTACGAGCAGTACTTC. Its protein is CASSLEADIYEQYF.

This chain uses TRBV3-1 (or the pseudogene TRBV3-2) with TRBJ1-3; 8 bases map to TRBD1. This CDR3 has 15 amino acids. From germline, CDR1 is LGHDT and CDR2 YNNKEL (reference sequence). The ends lost 4 bases at V and 4 bases at J; junction bases unmatched: 6. CDR3 residues: CASSLGQGSGNTIYF. CDR3 sequence (DNA): TGTGCCAGCAGCCTTGGACAGGGATCGGGAAACACCATATATTTT.

V gene TRBV5-1 combines with J gene TRBJ2-7, with unresolved D. V lost 0 bases, J lost 5 bases, and 12 bases lay in between. CDR1 is SGHRS and CDR2 is YFSETQ in the germline V gene. The CDR3 extends over 14 amino acids. The CDR3 coding sequence is TGCGCCAGCAGCTTGGGAGGCAGAGTTAACGAGCAGTACTTC. Its translation is CASSLGGRVNEQYF.

The chain combines TRBV5-1 with TRBJ2-3, with a weak D call TRBD2 (5 bases). Trimming removed 0 bases at V and 2 bases at J, with 10 bases between. The germline V gene has CDR1 SGHRS and CDR2 YFSETQ. The CDR3 is made up of 15 amino acids. The CDR3 DNA reads TGCGCCAGCAGCTTGGTCGGGGAACTCACAGATACGCAGTATTTT. The encoded protein is CASSLVGELTDTQYF.

The gene calls are TRBV2 and TRBJ1-1; 8 bases are a match to TRBD1. After removal of 6 bases from V and 7 bases from J, the junction contained 10 bases not matched to a gene. Germline lookup yields CDR1 SNHLY and CDR2 FYNNEI. This CDR3 region has 14 residues. This CDR3 is CASRDSRGRNEAFF. The CDR3 coding sequence is TGTGCCAGCAGAGATAGCAGGGGGCGGAATGAAGCTTTCTTT.

This clone is a singleton in its sample. The V gene is TRBV5-4, the J gene TRBJ1-6, with D possibly being TRBD1 (5 bases). CDR3 length: 14 residues. Germline values: CDR1 SGHNT, CDR2 YYREEE (reference sequence). Deletions cut 0 bases from V and 10 bases from J, with 11 bases between. The CDR3 DNA reads as TGTGCCAGCAGCTTGGGGGGGGTAGGGTCACCCCTCCACTTT. Translated: CASSLGGVGSPLHF.

The chain is built from TRBV29-1 and TRBJ2-1; 11 nucleotides agree with TRBD1. Germline V lookup: CDR1 SQVTM, CDR2 ANQGSEA. The ends lost 7 bases at V and 5 bases at J; junction bases unmatched: 4. The CDR3 length is 13 residues. The CDR3 DNA sequence: TGCAGCGGCGGACAGGGGGCCGACAATGAGCAGTTCTTC. Amino acids: CSGGQGADNEQFF.

The chain recombines TRBV5-6 with TRBJ1-2; the match to TRBD1 covers 7 bases. The CDR3 covers 15 residues. In germline, CDR1 is SGHDT, CDR2 YYEEEE. Trimming removed 1 base from V and 4 bases from J; junction bases left unmatched: 7. CDR3 bases: TGTGCCAGCAGCTTGCCGGGACAGACCCTCTATGGCTACACCTTC. Translated, it gives CASSLPGQTLYGYTF.